In this sample, the clone carrying this TCR beta chain turned up a few times. MiXCR, run by TCRdb on the 5' RACE reads, gives a single entry per CDR3 protein. In the table there are some 30,000 distinct CDR3 sequences, more than 5.5% of which are singletons. The sample belongs to a study of CD8 T cells in ankylosing spondylitis. This TCR was recovered from a male donor with ankylosing spondylitis or in good health (not recorded which). Sequences were obtained from blood, either unsorted or a sorted T cell fraction (not recorded which).

CDR3 sequence: CASSRGTANTGELFF. The CDR3 DNA reads as TGTGCCAGCTCACGTGGGACAGCGAACACCGGGGAGCTGTTTTTT. The chain combines TRBV18 with TRBJ2-2; 7 bases line up with TRBD1. Germline values: CDR1 KGHSH, CDR2 LQKENI. Losses at the gene ends were 4 bases for V and 0 bases for J; bases not matched to a gene: 2. This CDR3 is built from 15 residues.